This TCR beta chain was captured by sequencing in a study of T cell repertoires in cytomegalovirus infection. Background on the study: Used in the study were CMV epitopes, some recently identified and HLA-C-restricted, others well-studied and HLA-B-restricted. Public TCR beta signatures marked donors with CMV infection and the matching HLA. Study results and caveats: CMV-specific TCR beta clonotypes restricted by HLA-C were the ones dominating the ex vivo response. Summed public TCR beta family frequency identified CMV carriers bearing the relevant HLA.

This clonotype appeared a few times. Its antigen is currently unknown. Using its own MiXCR run on the reads, TCRdb lists one record per CDR3 protein. The data hold 300,000 to 400,000 distinct CDR3 sequences, with 20% to 25% observed a single time. V was cut by 0 bases and J by 2 bases, with 5 bases left in between. The CDR3 runs 14 residues. Germline CDR1 SGHDN, CDR2 FVKESK. The sample was cultured PBMCs, taken from culture after CMV antigen stimulation. The chain uses TRBV14 and TRBJ1-3; D is uncertain. The clonotype was recovered from a human donor in good health (CMV status not recorded). Some clones in this sample may be carry-over from other donors' samples. Here the CDR3 reads CASSQDMAGNTIYF. The CDR3 region has the DNA TGTGCCAGCAGCCAAGATATGGCTGGAAACACCATATATTTT.